A selection of T cell receptor beta chains follows, all from one sample in a study of CDR3 diversity in severe acne. TCRdb reprocessed the PCR reads via MiXCR and lists one record per CDR3 protein. The data contain roughly 79,000 distinct CDR3 sequences, less than 65% of them singletons. Specimen: blood. The receptors were gathered from a male donor with severe acne vulgaris. Both conserved end residues are part of each CDR3. The order of the fields is V gene, clone size, D gene, J gene, CDR3 protein, CDR3 DNA. D genes are given only for firm matches. Clone size is shown for a subset of rows, as once, few, many or a class of expanded clone.

>TRBV13|-|-|TRBJ2-3
CASSRRPSWQYF
TGTGCCAGCAGCCGACGCCCTAGTTGGCAGTATTTT
>TRBV15|many|-|TRBJ1-1
CATSRGTTGGKDTEAFF
TGTGCCACCAGCAGAGGAACCACTGGGGGCAAGGACACTGAAGCTTTCTTT
>TRBV5-8|many|TRBD2|TRBJ2-1
CASSVRLALVNEQFF
TGTGCCAGCAGCGTGCGACTAGCGCTGGTAAATGAGCAGTTCTTC
>TRBV7-9|-|-|TRBJ2-5
CASSLGTGQETQYF
TGTGCCAGCAGCTTGGGAACAGGACAAGAGACCCAGTACTTC
>TRBV6-1|many|-|TRBJ1-2
CASSPGGAQIGYTF
TGTGCCAGCAGCCCCGGGGGGGCGCAGATTGGCTACACCTTC
>TRBV5-1|few|TRBD1|TRBJ1-5
CASSPGDRVDQPQHF
TGCGCCAGCAGCCCAGGGGACAGGGTAGATCAGCCCCAGCATTTT
>TRBV7-2|-|-|TRBJ2-7
CASSAGPLVEQYF
TGTGCCAGCAGCGCCGGACCTTTGGTAGAGCAGTACTTC
>TRBV29-1|-|TRBD1|TRBJ1-5
CSAQTGDQPQHF
TGCAGCGCACAAACAGGGGATCAGCCCCAGCATTTT
>TRBV24-1|-|TRBD2|TRBJ2-3
CASSFGTSGTDTQYF
TGTGCCAGCAGTTTCGGGACTAGCGGCACAGATACGCAGTATTTT
>TRBV7-7|-|-|TRBJ2-5
CASSPDPGVGETQYF
TGTGCCAGCAGCCCCGACCCGGGGGTGGGAGAGACCCAGTACTTC
>TRBV7-3|-|TRBD1|TRBJ1-2
CASSLPGGYGYTF
TGTGCCAGCAGCTTGCCAGGGGGCTATGGCTACACCTTC
>TRBV29-1|many|-|TRBJ1-1
CSVEERPASTEAFF
TGCAGCGTTGAAGAGAGGCCAGCCAGCACCGAAGCTTTCTTT
>TRBV7-9|-|-|TRBJ2-5
CASSLGSTGMFF
TGTGCCAGCAGCTTAGGCTCGACCGGCATGTTCTTC
>TRBV29-1|medium-sized|TRBD2|TRBJ2-2
CSARGLAGGNTGELFF
TGCAGCGCTAGGGGACTAGCGGGAGGAAACACCGGGGAGCTGTTTTTT
>TRBV19|medium-sized|-|TRBJ2-7
CASSNDRSYEQYF
TGTGCCAGTAGTAACGACAGGTCCTACGAGCAGTACTTC
>TRBV12-3/TRBV12-4|-|-|TRBJ1-2
CASGISPGPSLGGYTF
TGTGCCAGCGGTATCTCCCCCGGGCCCTCTTTGGGGGGCTACACCTTC
>TRBV4-1|large|-|TRBJ1-6
CASRSGEGTNSPLHF
TGCGCCAGCAGATCAGGGGAGGGGACTAATTCACCCCTCCACTTT
>TRBV5-8|many|-|TRBJ2-7
CASSDLTAGTRNYEQYF
TGTGCCAGCAGCGATCTGACGGCTGGGACGCGCAACTACGAGCAGTACTTC
>TRBV6-6|-|-|TRBJ2-5
CASSYSGQTFYQETQYF
TGTGCCAGCAGTTACTCAGGACAGACCTTTTACCAAGAGACCCAGTACTTC
>TRBV5-4|-|TRBD1|TRBJ1-3
CASSLRTGLVYGYTIYF
TGTGCCAGCAGCTTACGGACAGGGCTAGTCTATGGCTACACCATATATTTT
>TRBV11-2|many|-|TRBJ2-7
CASSPIGVKGQYF
TGTGCCAGCAGCCCTATTGGGGTTAAGGGGCAGTACTTC
>TRBV12-3/TRBV12-4|-|TRBD1|TRBJ1-1
CASIQGQGARAFF
TGTGCCAGCATTCAAGGACAGGGGGCGAGGGCTTTCTTT
>TRBV6-5|-|-|TRBJ2-7
CASTRTTLARRYEQYF
TGTGCCAGCACCCGAACCACCTTGGCGCGTCGGTACGAGCAGTACTTC
>TRBV28|-|-|TRBJ2-3
CASSDPYTDTQYF
TGTGCCAGCAGTGACCCTTACACAGATACGCAGTATTTT
>TRBV29-1|-|-|TRBJ2-5
CSVEEGQETQYF
TGCAGCGTTGAAGAGGGACAAGAGACCCAGTACTTC
>TRBV7-9|-|-|TRBJ2-7
CASSPGSLEQYF
TGTGCCAGCAGTCCTGGGTCCCTCGAGCAGTACTTC
>TRBV29-1|-|-|TRBJ2-7
CSAARRTDQQYF
TGCAGCGCTGCCCGACGGACTGATCAGCAGTACTTC
>TRBV4-1|many|-|TRBJ1-2
CASSQEISRPTYGYTF
TGCGCCAGCAGCCAAGAAATAAGCAGGCCGACCTATGGCTACACCTTC
>TRBV25-1|few|-|TRBJ1-2
CASSESVPGRTRGYGYTF
TGTGCCAGCAGTGAATCCGTACCGGGACGCACGAGGGGATATGGCTACACCTTC
>TRBV7-9|-|TRBD2|TRBJ2-2
CASSQSGSYTGELFF
TGTGCCAGCAGCCAAAGCGGGAGTTATACCGGGGAGCTGTTTTTT
>TRBV29-1|-|-|TRBJ2-6
CSVVGPGANVLTF
TGCAGCGTTGTGGGTCCTGGGGCCAACGTCCTGACTTTC
>TRBV11-3|-|-|TRBJ2-1
CAGSPLGFRSGNGQFF
TGTGCCGGCAGCCCGCTGGGATTTCGCTCAGGCAATGGGCAGTTCTTC
>TRBV20-1|-|TRBD1|TRBJ2-7
CSATRPGTAYEQYF
TGCAGTGCGACACGCCCTGGGACAGCCTACGAGCAGTACTTC
>TRBV18|-|-|TRBJ2-5
CASSPPRGETQYF
TGTGCCAGCTCACCACCGAGAGGGGAGACCCAGTACTTC
>TRBV2|-|-|TRBJ1-4
CASSTGTHREKLFF
TGTGCCAGCAGTACCGGGACCCATCGCGAAAAACTGTTTTTT
>TRBV19|-|TRBD2|TRBJ2-3
CASSIPGGAGEDTQYF
TGTGCCAGTAGTATCCCGGGTGGAGCGGGAGAAGATACGCAGTATTTT
>TRBV2|-|-|TRBJ1-5
CASSESGGYSNQPQHF
TGTGCCAGCAGTGAATCGGGCGGGTATAGCAATCAGCCCCAGCATTTT
>TRBV9|few|-|TRBJ1-4
CASSVTSTNEKLFF
TGTGCCAGCAGCGTGACCTCAACTAATGAAAAACTGTTTTTT
>TRBV7-2|many|-|TRBJ1-2
CASSQRRTNYGYTF
TGTGCCAGCAGCCAAAGGCGGACTAACTATGGCTACACCTTC
>TRBV5-1|many|-|TRBJ2-1
CASSLLMGDNEQFF
TGCGCCAGCAGCTTGCTTATGGGGGACAATGAGCAGTTCTTC
>TRBV5-1|many|-|TRBJ2-3
CASSLVIARFTDTQYF
TGCGCCAGCAGCTTGGTGATAGCCCGATTTACAGATACGCAGTATTTT
>TRBV20-1|-|TRBD2|TRBJ2-1
CSASSLSGGGNEQSF
TGCAGTGCCAGCAGCCTTAGCGGGGGGGGAAATGAGCAGTCCTTC
>TRBV2|-|-|TRBJ1-5
CASSDWGQPPHF
TGTGCCAGCAGTGACTGGGGGCAGCCCCCGCATTTT
>TRBV24-1|-|TRBD2|TRBJ2-2
CATSDLGEGVAGELFF
TGTGCCACCAGTGATTTGGGGGAGGGCGTCGCCGGGGAGCTGTTTTTT